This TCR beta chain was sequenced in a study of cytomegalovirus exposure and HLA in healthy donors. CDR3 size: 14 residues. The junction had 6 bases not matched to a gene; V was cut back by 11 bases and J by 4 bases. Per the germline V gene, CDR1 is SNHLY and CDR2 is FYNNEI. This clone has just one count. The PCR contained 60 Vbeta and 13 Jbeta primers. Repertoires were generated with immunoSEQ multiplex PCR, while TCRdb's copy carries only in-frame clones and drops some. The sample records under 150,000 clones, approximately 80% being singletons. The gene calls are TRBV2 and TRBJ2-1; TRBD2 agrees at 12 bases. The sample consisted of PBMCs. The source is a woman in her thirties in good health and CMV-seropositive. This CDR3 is CAGRTSGEYNEQFF. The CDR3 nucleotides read TGTGCCGGACGGACTAGCGGGGAGTACAATGAGCAGTTCTTC.